These 24 T cell receptor beta chains share one sample of origin, sequenced in a study of neurological immune-mediated disorders. TCRdb ran MiXCR on the 5' RACE reads and lists one entry per CDR3 protein. This sample has tens of thousands of distinct CDR3 sequences, with approximately 12% found just once. Stated time point: technical triplicate 1. Sequencing input: PBMCs. The source of these receptors is a man in his 60s with HTLV-1-associated myelopathy (HAM/TSP).

This clonotype was counted ten times or more. V usage is TRBV6-5 and J usage is TRBJ2-7; 7 nucleotides agree with TRBD2. CDR1 is MNHEY, CDR2 SVGAGI, per germline. The CDR3 has 17 residues. V lost 10 bases to trimming and J lost 2 bases; unmatched junction nucleotides: 20. CDR3 coding DNA: TGTGCCACCTCCCGCCGAGCGGGACTCGACTCGCCCTACGAGCAGTACTTC. This codes for CATSRRAGLDSPYEQYF.

This clonotype counts as medium-sized. The chain is built from TRBV9 and TRBJ2-1; 7 bases agree with TRBD2. V lost 2 bases to trimming and J lost 4 bases; unmatched junction nucleotides: 3. Germline V gene data show CDR1 as SGDLS and CDR2 as YYNGEE. The CDR3 runs 14 residues. The CDR3 sequence: CASSVASGYNEQFF. The CDR3 nucleotides are TGTGCCAGCAGCGTGGCTAGCGGTTACAATGAGCAGTTCTTC.

The chain combines TRBV6-5 with TRBJ2-4, with 7 bases aligning to TRBD1. The V gene's germline CDR1 is MNHEY and CDR2 SVGAGI. The CDR3 runs to 16 residues. V lost 2 bases and J lost 8; bases outside the gene matches: 12. The DNA for the CDR3 is TGTGCCAGCAGTTACCGTCCGACAGGGCTGGGGGACATTCAGTACTTC. It codes for CASSYRPTGLGDIQYF.

This clonotype has at least ten counts. The rearrangement joins TRBV7-8 to TRBJ2-7; 10 bases agree with TRBD2. The CDR3 has 16 amino acids. Germline CDR1 SGHVS, CDR2 FQNEAQ. V trimming: 5 bases; J trimming: 5 bases; junction bases outside the gene matches: 12. CDR3 sequence: CASSALGLAARDEQYF. The CDR3 nucleotides are TGTGCCAGCAGCGCACTTGGACTAGCGGCCCGGGACGAGCAGTACTTC.

This clonotype has at least ten counts. The chain couples TRBV11-3 to TRBJ2-5; tentative D call: TRBD1 (5 bases). Looked up from germline, CDR1 is SGHNT and CDR2 is YENEEA. The CDR3 has 13 amino acids. Trimming stripped 1 base from V and 2 bases from J, with 5 bases between. The CDR3 region is CASSLGQQETQYF. As DNA, the CDR3 is TGTGCCAGCAGCTTAGGACAGCAAGAGACCCAGTACTTC.

In its sample, this clonotype was seen many times. The chain combines TRBV27 with TRBJ1-3; no definite D call. Germline values: CDR1 MNHEY, CDR2 SMNVEV (reference sequence). This CDR3 has 14 residues. Trimming pared 7 bases from V and 4 bases from J, leaving 14 bases between. CDR3 loop: CASIYGLGGNTIYF. The CDR3 region has the DNA TGTGCCAGCATTTACGGGTTAGGGGGAAACACCATATATTTT.

This clonotype was recorded many times. The genes are TRBV20-1 and TRBJ2-3; the match to TRBD2 covers 14 bases. The CDR3 runs to 15 residues. J gave up 6 bases and V 6 bases, and 8 bases lay outside the gene matches. From germline, CDR1 is DFQATT and CDR2 SNEGSKA (reference sequence). CDR3: CSAVPRTSGRDTQYF. CDR3 nucleotide sequence: TGCAGTGCCGTCCCCCGGACTAGCGGGAGGGATACGCAGTATTTT.

In its sample, this clonotype was seen many times. The gene calls are TRBV7-9 and TRBJ2-3; D is uncertain. V lost 5 bases and J 1 base, leaving 13 bases between the germline ends. The CDR3 runs to 15 residues. Germline CDR1 and CDR2: SEHNR and FQNEAQ (reference sequence). The CDR3 region is CASSPLGGGTDTQYF. CDR3 DNA sequence: TGTGCCAGCAGCCCACTCGGTGGCGGCACAGATACGCAGTATTTT.

This clonotype was found many times. The V and J genes are TRBV12-5 and TRBJ2-3; 8 nucleotides agree with TRBD1. Per the germline V gene, CDR1 is LGHNT and CDR2 is FRNRAP. The CDR3 runs 15 residues. The J segment lost 5 bases and the V segment lost 6 bases, leaving 10 bases of the junction unmatched. CDR3 region: CASGTGTGGKDTQYF. CDR3 DNA: TGTGCTAGTGGAACTGGGACAGGCGGGAAAGATACGCAGTATTTT.

The table lists this clonotype with many counts. The genes are TRBV10-3 and TRBJ2-1, with D perhaps matching TRBD1 or TRBD2 (5 bases each). The length of the CDR3 is 14 residues. Trimming took 4 bases from V and 5 from J, leaving 12 bases between them. Germline V lookup: CDR1 ENHRY, CDR2 SYGVKD. The CDR3 reads CAISARDQDNEQFF. As DNA, the CDR3 is TGTGCCATCAGTGCCCGGGACCAAGACAATGAGCAGTTCTTC.

The V gene is TRBV28, the J gene TRBJ1-4; TRBD1 agrees at 10 bases. Per the germline V gene, CDR1 is MDHEN and CDR2 is SYDVKM. The CDR3 spans 15 residues. With 6 bases clipped from V and 6 bases from J, the junction kept 7 bases outside the gene matches. The CDR3 reads CASSRPGTGDEKLFF. CDR3 nucleotide sequence: TGTGCCAGCAGCCGCCCCGGGACAGGGGATGAAAAACTGTTTTTT.

This clonotype was recorded only once. The rearrangement joins TRBV5-6 to TRBJ2-3, with D tentatively TRBD2 (5 bases). The CDR3 runs 13 residues. Germline V gene data show CDR1 as SGHDT and CDR2 as YYEEEE. Trimming pared 7 bases from V and 0 bases from J, leaving 9 bases between. CDR3 region: CASGRESTDTQYF. As DNA, the CDR3 is TGTGCCAGCGGACGGGAAAGCACAGATACGCAGTATTTT.

This clonotype has a count of ten or more. This chain joins TRBV6-2 or TRBV6-3 and TRBJ1-2; D is undetermined. Germline-derived CDR1 and CDR2 are MNHEY and SVGEGT. The CDR3 contains 15 residues. V lost 6 bases to trimming and J lost 3 bases, with 17 bases between them. The chain's CDR3 is CASSPVDMRYYGYTF. Here the CDR3 DNA reads TGTGCCAGCAGCCCAGTGGATATGAGGTACTATGGCTACACCTTC.

Relative to its sample, this clonotype is medium-sized. For the CDR3, the DNA is TGTGCCAGCAGCTTGAATAATGATCAGCCCCAGCATTTT. Its translation: CASSLNNDQPQHF. This chain links TRBV11-1 with TRBJ1-5; D is ambiguous. CDR3 size: 13 residues. Germline loops: CDR1 SGHAT, CDR2 FQDESV (reference sequence). Trimming pared 3 bases from V and 5 bases from J, leaving 8 bases between.

This clonotype was observed at least ten times. The chain uses TRBV5-1 and TRBJ1-1; D is perhaps TRBD1 (5 bases). CDR1 and CDR2 (germline): SGHRS, YFSETQ. The CDR3 runs to 14 residues. Trimming removed 1 base from V and 3 bases from J, with 10 bases in between. The CDR3 DNA is TGCGCCAGCAGCTTGTTTACGACAGACACTGAAGCTTTCTTT. Its protein product is CASSLFTTDTEAFF.

In this sample, this clonotype turned up many times. The chain couples TRBV7-2 to TRBJ2-5; D may be TRBD2 (6 bases). Trimming removed 5 bases at V and 1 base at J, with 14 bases between. The CDR3 totals 15 residues. Germline CDR1 SGHTA, CDR2 FQGNSA. The CDR3 reads CASSPQRTIQETQYF. In DNA, the CDR3 is TGTGCCAGCAGCCCCCAAAGGACTATCCAAGAGACCCAGTACTTC. Together with reference TRBV7-2 and TRBJ2-5, the CDR3 gives the full variable domain: GAGVSQSPSNKVTEKGKDVELRCDPISGHTALYWYRQSLGQGLEFLIYFQGNSAPDKSGLPSDRFSAERTGGSVSTLTIQRTQQEDSAVYLCASSPQRTIQETQYFGPGTRLLVL.

This clonotype was counted many times. V is TRBV28 and J is TRBJ2-5; D possibly corresponds to TRBD2 (7 bases). V shed 3 bases and J shed 5 bases, with 19 bases lying between them. The CDR3 consists of 16 residues. CDR1 and CDR2 from the germline V gene are MDHEN and SYDVKM. CDR3 sequence reads: CASSFGGRGGGETQYF. The CDR3 region has the DNA TGTGCCAGCAGTTTTGGTGGGAGGGGAGGGGGTGAGACCCAGTACTTC.

This clonotype was seen repeatedly, ten times or more. V is TRBV7-2 and J is TRBJ2-1, with 9 nucleotides matching TRBD2. The CDR3 spans 15 residues. Germline CDR1 is SGHTA and CDR2 is FQGNSA. Trimming at V came to 5 bases and at J to 9 bases, leaving 11 bases not matched to a gene. The DNA of the CDR3 is TGTGCCAGCAGCCAGGGACTAGCCTTGAGGGGTGAGCAGTTCTTC. This encodes CASSQGLALRGEQFF.

This clonotype came up many times. The chain links TRBV27 to TRBJ2-7; 9 nucleotides line up with TRBD1. V dropped 5 bases and J dropped 5; count of bases not matched to a gene: 7. This CDR3 contains 14 residues. CDR1 and CDR2 from the germline V gene are MNHEY and SMNVEV (reference sequence). CDR3 sequence (DNA): TGTGCCAGCAGTCAACGACAGGGGGTGAACGAGCAGTACTTC. Amino acids: CASSQRQGVNEQYF.

In this sample, this clonotype turned up many times. The CDR3 reads CASSSTSGRINEQFF. As DNA, the CDR3 is TGCGCCAGCAGCTCGACTAGCGGGAGGATAAATGAGCAGTTCTTC. This rearrangement joins TRBV5-1 to TRBJ2-1, with TRBD2 identical over 13 bases. The trim removed 3 bases at V and 7 bases at J, leaving 4 bases unmatched. The CDR3 has 15 amino acids. Germline V gene data show CDR1 as SGHRS and CDR2 as YFSETQ. The whole variable domain, filled in from reference TRBV5-1 and TRBJ2-1, reads KAGVTQTPRYLIKTRGQQVTLSCSPISGHRSVSWYQQTPGQGLQFLFEYFSETQRNKGNFPGRFSGRQFSNSRSEMNVSTLELGDSALYLCASSSTSGRINEQFFGPGTRLTVL.

This clonotype was picked up many times. V is TRBV25-1 and J is TRBJ2-3, with 7 positions matching TRBD1. The CDR3 runs to 17 residues. The V and J ends lost 1 base and 1 base, in that order; junction bases with no gene match: 8. Germline CDR1 is MGHDK and CDR2 is SYGVNS. CDR3 in amino acids: CASSESTGYPRTDTQYF. In DNA form, the CDR3 reads TGTGCCAGCAGTGAATCGACAGGGTACCCCCGCACAGATACGCAGTATTTT.

This clonotype was observed at least ten times. V gene TRBV3-1 combines with J gene TRBJ1-1; TRBD1 agrees at 9 bases. V shed 1 base and J 4 bases; nucleotides not matched to a gene: 4. CDR1 and CDR2 from the germline V gene are LGHDT and YNNKEL (reference sequence). The CDR3 length is 15 residues. The CDR3 nucleotides read TGTGCCAGCAGCCAAGGGGGACAGGGTCGCACTGAAGCTTTCTTT. It yields the protein CASSQGGQGRTEAFF.

This clonotype was observed a handful of times. This CDR3 is CASSHAGLFQSSYNEQFF. CDR3 nucleotides: TGTGCCAGCAGCCACGCTGGACTTTTTCAGAGCTCCTACAATGAGCAGTTCTTC. This chain joins TRBV3-1 and TRBJ2-1, with a tentative D call TRBD2 (5 bases). The germline V gene has CDR1 LGHDT and CDR2 YNNKEL (reference sequence). The CDR3 loop spans 18 amino acids. Trimming removed 3 bases at V and 0 bases at J, with 18 bases between.

This clonotype was picked up a small number of times. This chain connects TRBV6-1 to TRBJ1-6; 8 bases fit TRBD1. With V trimmed by 8 bases and J by 9 bases, 9 bases remained unmatched. The length of the CDR3 is 14 residues. Germline loops: CDR1 MNHNS, CDR2 SASEGT. The CDR3, as DNA: TGTGCCAGCGGGGAGGACAGGGATTTTTCACCCCTCCACTTT. As protein: CASGEDRDFSPLHF.